This T cell receptor beta chain was recorded in a study of blood T cell repertoires in COVID-19. Study-level background: Donors in the United States, Italy and Spain gave samples during acute or convalescent COVID-19. PBMCs, B-cell-depleted T cells, or T cells provided the cDNA or gDNA that made up the material.

The CDR3 runs to 15 residues. Germline V CDR1 and CDR2: SNHLY, FYNNEI. V shed 7 bases and J 3 bases; nucleotides not matched to a gene: 10. Here immunoSEQ multiplex PCR was the method, and the copy in TCRdb shows in-frame clones only, minus some. Of roughly 14,000 clones in the sample, 83% were seen once. The sequencing sample was made of peripheral blood. This TCR was recovered from a woman aged 55 to 70 with acute or convalescent COVID-19. This sequence joins TRBV2 and TRBJ2-3, with TRBD2 matching 7 bases. The CDR3 loop is CASISGSGVTDTQYF. The CDR3 coding sequence is TGTGCCAGCATCTCTGGGAGCGGGGTAACAGATACGCAGTATTTT.